This T cell receptor beta chain came from a study of control samples from healthy donors and cancer patients. Germline V gene sequence: CDR1 GTSNPN, CDR2 SVGIG (reference sequence). CDR3 length equals 15 residues. J was trimmed by 5 bases and V by 2 bases; bases with no gene match: 8. Libraries were prepared by immunoSEQ multiplex PCR; TCRdb keeps only in-frame clonotypes and omits some of them. In the table there are 150,000 to 200,000 clones, roughly 94% of which are singletons. The chain recombines TRBV30 with TRBJ1-1, with TRBD1 identical over 10 bases. This receptor was identified in a woman between 40 and 50 years old in good health. Sequenced: blood. The CDR3 coding sequence is TGTGCCTGGAGTACCCCGGACAGGGGGAGAACTGAAGCTTTCTTT. Translated, it gives CAWSTPDRGRTEAFF.